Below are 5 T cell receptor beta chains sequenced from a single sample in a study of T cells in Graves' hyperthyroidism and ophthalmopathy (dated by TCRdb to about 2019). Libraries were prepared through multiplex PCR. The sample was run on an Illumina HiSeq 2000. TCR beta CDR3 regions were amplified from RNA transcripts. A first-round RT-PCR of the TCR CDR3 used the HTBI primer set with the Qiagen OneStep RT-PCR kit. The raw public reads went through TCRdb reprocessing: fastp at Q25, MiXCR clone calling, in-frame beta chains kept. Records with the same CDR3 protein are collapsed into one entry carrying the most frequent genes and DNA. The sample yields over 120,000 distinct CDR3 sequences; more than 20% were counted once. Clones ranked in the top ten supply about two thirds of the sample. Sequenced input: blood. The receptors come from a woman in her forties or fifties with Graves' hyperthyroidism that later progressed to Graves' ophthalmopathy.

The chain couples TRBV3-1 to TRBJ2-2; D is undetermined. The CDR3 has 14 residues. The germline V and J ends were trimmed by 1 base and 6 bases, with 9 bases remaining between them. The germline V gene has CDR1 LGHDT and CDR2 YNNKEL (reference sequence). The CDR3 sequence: CASSQAAIAGELFF. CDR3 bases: TGTGCCAGCAGCCAAGCGGCGATCGCCGGGGAGCTGTTTTTT.

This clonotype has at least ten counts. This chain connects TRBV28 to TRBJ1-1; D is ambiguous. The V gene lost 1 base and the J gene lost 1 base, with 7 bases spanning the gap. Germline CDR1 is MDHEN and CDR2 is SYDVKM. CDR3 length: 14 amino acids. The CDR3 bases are TGTGCCAGCAGTTTATCCGGAAGGAACACTGAAGCTTTCTTT. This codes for CASSLSGRNTEAFF.

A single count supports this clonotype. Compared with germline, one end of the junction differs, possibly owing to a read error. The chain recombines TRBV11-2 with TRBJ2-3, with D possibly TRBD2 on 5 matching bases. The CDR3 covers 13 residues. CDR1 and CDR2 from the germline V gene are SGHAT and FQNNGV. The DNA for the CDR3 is TGTGCCAGCAGCCTAGACGTCGGGAATACGCAGTATTTT. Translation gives CASSLDVGNTQYF.

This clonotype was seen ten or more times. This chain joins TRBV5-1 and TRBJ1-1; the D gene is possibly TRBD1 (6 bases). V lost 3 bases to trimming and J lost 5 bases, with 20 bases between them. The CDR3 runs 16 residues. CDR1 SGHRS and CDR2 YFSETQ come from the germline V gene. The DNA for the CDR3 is TGCGCCAGCAGCTATGAAGGTATAGGGGGGTGGACTGAAGCTTTCTTT. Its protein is CASSYEGIGGWTEAFF.

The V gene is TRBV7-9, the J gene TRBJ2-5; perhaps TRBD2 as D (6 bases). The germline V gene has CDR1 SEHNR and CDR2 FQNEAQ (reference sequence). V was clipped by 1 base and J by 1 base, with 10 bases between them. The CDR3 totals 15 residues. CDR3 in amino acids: CASSLVSSAQETQYF. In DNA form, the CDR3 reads TGTGCCAGCAGCTTAGTGTCTAGCGCCCAAGAGACCCAGTACTTC.